These 27 T cell receptor beta chains were sequenced from one sample in a study of Ad26.COV2.S vaccination and SARS-CoV-2 variants. TCRdb's table, derived via immunoSEQ multiplex PCR, lists solely in-frame clones and lacks some. Among about 680,000 clones, more than 80% were seen once, and the ten largest hold roughly 1.5%. As for treatment: some 19 received Ad26.COV2.S at low or high dose, single or two shots; roughly five received placebo; per-sample allocation not given. On day 63 after the first injection, vaccine and placebo recipients gave samples. The starting material was peripheral blood, obtained in a trial of Ad26.COV2.S vaccine versus placebo. The receptor set was obtained from a person between 18 and 60 years old who received the Ad26.COV2.S COVID-19 vaccine or a placebo.

This clone came up a few times. The chain recombines TRBV5-1 with TRBJ1-3; 9 bases align to TRBD1. The CDR3 has 18 residues. The ends lost 4 bases at V and 0 bases at J; junction bases unmatched: 11. Looked up from germline, CDR1 is SGHRS and CDR2 is YFSETQ. The CDR3 sequence: CASSLLPGQGSSGNTIYF. CDR3 nucleotide sequence: TGCGCCAGCAGCCTACTTCCGGGACAGGGTTCCTCTGGAAACACCATATATTTT.

The chain has TRBV20-1 and TRBJ2-1; D is uncertain. With 3 bases removed from V and 0 bases from J, the gap between germline ends came to 12 bases. The germline gives CDR1 DFQATT, CDR2 SNEGSKA (reference sequence). This CDR3 spans 15 amino acids. CDR3 sequence: CSASRAVSSYNEQFF. The CDR3 DNA is TGCAGTGCTAGTAGGGCCGTAAGCTCCTACAATGAGCAGTTCTTC.

V usage is TRBV7-9 and J usage is TRBJ2-1; D is unresolved. The V end lost 2 bases, the J end lost 6 bases, and 5 bases lay between the germline ends. Germline V gene data show CDR1 as SEHNR and CDR2 as FQNEAQ (reference sequence). The CDR3 extends over 12 amino acids. The DNA for the CDR3 is TGTGCCAGCAGCTTATACACCAATGAGCAGTTCTTC. Translation: CASSLYTNEQFF.

This chain uses TRBV6-5 with TRBJ2-2, with D perhaps TRBD2 (5 bases). Trimming shortened V by 6 bases and J by 7 bases, and 18 bases separated the two germline ends. The germline V gene has CDR1 MNHEY and CDR2 SVGAGI. The CDR3 extends over 15 amino acids. CDR3 amino acids: CASSSVDSRGGELFF. CDR3 DNA: TGTGCCAGCAGCTCCGTGGACTCGCGAGGCGGGGAGCTGTTTTTT.

This clone appeared a single time. V and J are TRBV18 and TRBJ2-1; TRBD2 matches at 12 bases. The CDR3 covers 15 residues. V shed 5 bases, J shed 7 bases, and the junction held 6 bases outside the gene matches. Germline CDR1 and CDR2: KGHSH and LQKENI. CDR3 in amino acids: CASSVLAGGRNEQFF. The CDR3 nucleotides read TGTGCCAGCTCAGTACTAGCGGGAGGACGGAATGAGCAGTTCTTC.

This clone was recorded a few times. V usage is TRBV7-2 and J usage is TRBJ1-4; possibly TRBD1 for D (5 bases). V lost 5 bases to trimming and J lost 5 bases, with 21 bases between them. Germline CDR1 is SGHTA and CDR2 is FQGNSA. The CDR3 sequence is 17 residues long. The CDR3 region has the DNA TGTGCCAGCAGCCCCCCGGCGGGGCAGGGCCTAAATGAAAAACTGTTTTTT. It yields the protein CASSPPAGQGLNEKLFF. Full variable domain (missing parts from reference TRBV7-2 and TRBJ1-4): GAGVSQSPSNKVTEKGKDVELRCDPISGHTALYWYRQSLGQGLEFLIYFQGNSAPDKSGLPSDRFSAERTGGSVSTLTIQRTQQEDSAVYLCASSPPAGQGLNEKLFFGSGTQLSVL.

The genes are TRBV3-1 (or the pseudogene TRBV3-2) and TRBJ1-3; D might be TRBD1 (6 bases). Germline loops: CDR1 LGHDT, CDR2 YNNKEL (reference sequence). With 2 bases removed from V and 4 bases from J, the gap between germline ends came to 9 bases. The CDR3 totals 14 residues. CDR3: CASSQSQGGNTIYF. In nucleotides, the CDR3 is TGTGCCAGCAGCCAAAGCCAGGGGGGAAACACCATATATTTT.

This rearrangement joins TRBV7-9 to TRBJ1-2; D unresolved. Trimming shortened V by 5 bases and J by 8 bases, and 9 bases separated the two germline ends. Germline CDR1 reads SEHNR; CDR2 reads FQNEAQ (reference sequence). The CDR3 is 11 amino acids. The CDR3: CASSPDLGYTF. The CDR3 bases are TGTGCCAGCAGCCCAGACTTGGGCTACACCTTC.

The rearrangement uses TRBV24-1 and TRBJ1-5, with 7 bases identical to TRBD1. V shed 7 bases, J shed 0 bases, and the junction held 5 bases outside the gene matches. Germline V gene data show CDR1 as KGHDR and CDR2 as SFDVKD. There are 15 residues in the CDR3. The DNA of the CDR3 is TGTGCCACCAGCCCCAGGGGGGCTAGCAATCAGCCCCAGCATTTT. Translation gives CATSPRGASNQPQHF.

The V and J genes are TRBV30 and TRBJ2-1; 9 bases are shared with TRBD1. Germline values: CDR1 GTSNPN, CDR2 SVGIG (reference sequence). Germline trimming cut 2 bases from V and 8 bases from J; bases unmatched to any gene: 10. The CDR3 is 15 amino acids. CDR3 coding DNA: TGTGCCTGGAGTATCCCGGGACAGGGTTTCGATGAGCAGTTCTTC. Amino acids: CAWSIPGQGFDEQFF.

Remarks on this clone: Other nucleotide sequences from this sample produce the same CDR3. The V call is TRBV18, the J call TRBJ2-7; D unclear. From germline, CDR1 is KGHSH and CDR2 LQKENI. The CDR3 extends over 13 amino acids. Between the trimmed V and J ends, which lost 0 bases and 4 bases, there was a span of 7 bases. The CDR3 is CASSPPSPYEQYF. CDR3 DNA sequence: TGTGCCAGCTCACCACCTTCACCGTACGAGCAGTACTTC.

The chain carries TRBV9 and TRBJ2-3; tentatively, D is TRBD2 (5 bases). Between the trimmed V and J ends, which lost 0 bases and 7 bases, there was a span of 9 bases. CDR3 size: 13 residues. CDR1 is SGDLS, CDR2 YYNGEE, per germline. CDR3: CASSVGSGYTQYF. In nucleotides, the CDR3 is TGTGCCAGCAGCGTAGGATCGGGGTATACGCAGTATTTT.

This clone was seen more than once but under ten times. The rearrangement links TRBV5-6 to TRBJ1-3, with D tentatively TRBD1 (5 bases). CDR1 and CDR2 (germline): SGHDT, YYEEEE. With 2 bases removed from V and 3 bases from J, the gap between germline ends came to 15 bases. The CDR3 length is 16 residues. CDR3 nucleotide sequence: TGTGCCAGCAGCTTAAGTTGGCAGGGTATTGGAAACACCATATATTTT. Amino acids: CASSLSWQGIGNTIYF.

This chain's CDR3 is CASSLQGIQTQYF. As DNA, the CDR3 is TGTGCCAGCAGCTTGCAGGGTATTCAGACCCAGTACTTC. The J gene is TRBJ2-5, the V gene TRBV7-2, with D possibly TRBD1 on 5 matching bases. Trimming shortened V by 3 bases and J by 6 bases, and 11 bases separated the two germline ends. From germline, CDR1 is SGHTA and CDR2 FQGNSA. This CDR3 comprises 13 residues.

The chain links TRBV27 to TRBJ1-3, with a possible D match to TRBD1 (6 bases). The germline CDR1 and CDR2 sequences are MNHEY and SMNVEV (reference sequence). This CDR3 contains 15 residues. Trimming stripped 6 bases from V and 3 bases from J, with 15 bases between. The CDR3 bases are TGTGCCAGCAGAAGGCTGGGGGGCTTTGGAAACACCATATATTTT. Its protein product is CASRRLGGFGNTIYF.

The rearrangement joins TRBV6-5 to TRBJ2-7; TRBD1 matches at 10 bases. The length of the CDR3 is 14 residues. Per the germline V gene, CDR1 is MNHEY and CDR2 is SVGAGI. J was trimmed by 4 bases and V by 6 bases; bases with no gene match: 6. As DNA, the CDR3 is TGTGCCAGCAGCCAGGACAGGGGGAGGTACGAGCAGTACTTC. Amino acid sequence: CASSQDRGRYEQYF.

The chain has TRBV5-1 and TRBJ2-5; D may correspond to TRBD1 or TRBD2 (5 bases each). Germline CDR1 and CDR2: SGHRS and YFSETQ. V gave up 6 bases and J gave up 3 bases, with 15 bases separating them. The CDR3 covers 14 residues. DNA of the CDR3: TGCGCCAGCAAGAAAGGGGAGAACGAAGAGACCCAGTACTTC. Residues: CASKKGENEETQYF.

The chain recombines TRBV3-1 (or the pseudogene TRBV3-2) with TRBJ2-3; TRBD2 aligns across 10 bases. The trim removed 4 bases at V and 1 base at J, leaving 5 bases unmatched. The length of the CDR3 is 16 residues. The V gene's germline CDR1 is LGHDT and CDR2 YNNKEL (reference sequence). CDR3: CASSRGGTSGTDTQYF. CDR3 in DNA: TGTGCCAGCAGCCGCGGAGGGACTAGCGGCACAGATACGCAGTATTTT.

The CDR3 region is CATSPGDRHEQYF. In DNA form, the CDR3 reads TGTGCCACCAGTCCTGGGGATCGGCACGAGCAGTACTTC. The V and J genes are TRBV24-1 and TRBJ2-7, with D unclear. V lost 6 bases to trimming and J lost 5 bases, with 13 bases between them. From germline, CDR1 is KGHDR and CDR2 SFDVKD. The CDR3 consists of 13 residues.

This sequence joins TRBV11-2 and TRBJ2-5, with 9 bases lining up with TRBD1. J gave up 5 bases and V 1 base, and 5 bases lay outside the gene matches. This CDR3 contains 15 residues. CDR1 is SGHAT and CDR2 is FQNNGV in the germline V gene. For the CDR3, the DNA is TGTGCCAGCAGCTTAGGACAGGGGGGTAGGGAGACCCAGTACTTC. Residues: CASSLGQGGRETQYF.

The rearrangement links TRBV4-2 to TRBJ1-2, with D maybe TRBD1 (5 bases). Trimming took 0 bases from V and 2 from J, leaving 10 bases between them. Germline CDR1 LGHNA, CDR2 YNFKEQ. The length of the CDR3 is 15 residues. CDR3 loop: CASSQERQGNYGYTF. The CDR3 DNA sequence: TGTGCCAGCAGCCAAGAGAGGCAGGGAAACTATGGCTACACCTTC.

CDR3 protein: CASSPASGGAYEQFF. Here the CDR3 DNA reads TGTGCCAGCAGCCCAGCGAGCGGGGGGGCTTATGAGCAGTTCTTC. This chain uses TRBV7-3 with TRBJ2-1; 10 bases agree with TRBD2. The CDR3 spans 15 residues. J was trimmed by 8 bases and V by 5 bases; bases with no gene match: 9. CDR1 and CDR2 from the germline V gene are SGHTA and FQGTGA.

The gene calls are TRBV13 and TRBJ2-1; 8 nucleotides agree with TRBD2. The CDR3 contains 15 residues. Germline CDR1 PRHDT, CDR2 FYEKMQ (reference sequence). Unmatched junction bases numbered 12, after V lost 5 bases and J lost 9 bases. The CDR3: CASSQTPGLGGEQFF. The DNA of the CDR3 is TGTGCCAGCAGCCAAACCCCGGGACTAGGCGGTGAGCAGTTCTTC.

A few counts support this clone. The chain has TRBV11-3 and TRBJ1-1; 9 bases align to TRBD1. V lost 0 bases and J lost 10; bases outside the gene matches: 9. Germline-derived CDR1 and CDR2 are SGHNT and YENEEA. The CDR3 totals 15 residues. The CDR3 DNA follows: TGTGCCAGCAGCTTAGATGGACAGGGGCTCGACGGAGCTTTCTTT. It specifies CASSLDGQGLDGAFF.

The V gene is TRBV19, the J gene TRBJ2-3; no clear D. The V end lost 4 bases, the J end lost 2 bases, and 4 bases lay between the germline ends. There are 12 residues in the CDR3. Germline values: CDR1 LNHDA, CDR2 SQIVND (reference sequence). In DNA form, the CDR3 reads TGTGCCAGTAGTACTCTCACAGATACGCAGTATTTT. Residues: CASSTLTDTQYF.

The chain has TRBV7-3 and TRBJ2-2; D unresolved. Germline V CDR1 and CDR2: SGHTA, FQGTGA. V was shortened by 4 bases and J by 5 bases, with 5 bases between the two germline ends. This CDR3 comprises 12 residues. CDR3 DNA sequence: TGTGCCAGCAGCTCCCTTACCGGGGAGCTGTTTTTT. Amino acids: CASSSLTGELFF.

The V and J genes are TRBV29-1 and TRBJ1-2; D unclear. Germline V gene lookup returns CDR1 SQVTM and CDR2 ANQGSEA. The CDR3 has 11 amino acids. V was pared by 4 bases and J by 5 bases, with 8 bases between. The CDR3 bases are TGCAGCGTTGTTCGGATTTATGGCTACACCTTC. Residues: CSVVRIYGYTF. The whole variable domain, remainder taken from reference TRBV29-1 and TRBJ1-2, is SAVISQKPSRDICQRGTSLTIQCQVDSQVTMMFWYRQQPGQSLTLIATANQGSEATYESGFVIDKFPISRPNLTFSTLTVSNMSPEDSSIYLCSVVRIYGYTFGSGTRLTVV.